A selection of T cell receptor beta chains follows, all from one sample in a study of neurological immune-mediated disorders. One entry per CDR3 protein results from TCRdb running MiXCR on the 5' RACE reads. The sample shows roughly 70,000 distinct CDR3 sequences, 3.9% of them seen only once. Specimen: PBMCs. The receptors shown here come from a young man with multiple sclerosis. Both conserved end residues are part of each CDR3. D genes are given only for firm matches. Clone size appears in some rows only: once, few, many, or a class for an expanded clone.

v_gene: TRBV5-5
abundance: few
d_gene: -
j_gene: TRBJ2-7
CDR3aa: CASSLEDRAYEQYF
CDR3nt: TGTGCCAGCAGCTTGGAGGACAGAGCCTACGAGCAGTACTTC

v_gene: TRBV28
abundance: few
d_gene: -
j_gene: TRBJ2-7
CDR3aa: CASSLQGKGIEEQYF
CDR3nt: TGTGCCAGCAGTTTACAAGGAAAGGGGATCGAAGAGCAGTACTTC

v_gene: TRBV12-3/TRBV12-4
abundance: many
d_gene: -
j_gene: TRBJ2-2
CDR3aa: CASSPGVNTGELFF
CDR3nt: TGTGCCAGCAGTCCCGGAGTGAACACCGGGGAGCTGTTTTTT

v_gene: TRBV5-5
abundance: many
d_gene: TRBD1
j_gene: TRBJ2-5
CDR3aa: CASSRTGSQETQYF
CDR3nt: TGTGCCAGCAGCCGGACAGGGAGCCAAGAGACCCAGTACTTC

v_gene: TRBV5-1
abundance: many
d_gene: -
j_gene: TRBJ2-3
CDR3aa: CASSGGGASTDTQYF
CDR3nt: TGCGCCAGCAGCGGAGGGGGCGCGAGCACAGATACGCAGTATTTT

v_gene: TRBV12-3/TRBV12-4
abundance: many
d_gene: -
j_gene: TRBJ2-5
CDR3aa: CASSLSIGGETQYF
CDR3nt: TGTGCCAGCAGTTTATCCATCGGAGGCGAGACCCAGTACTTC

v_gene: TRBV12-3/TRBV12-4
abundance: many
d_gene: TRBD1
j_gene: TRBJ1-2
CDR3aa: CASSLAGQPYGYTF
CDR3nt: TGTGCCAGCAGTTTGGCGGGACAGCCCTATGGCTACACCTTC

v_gene: TRBV10-3
abundance: many
d_gene: -
j_gene: TRBJ2-5
CDR3aa: CASRDTQGKETQYF
CDR3nt: TGTGCCAGTCGGGACACACAGGGAAAAGAGACCCAGTACTTC

v_gene: TRBV20-1
abundance: many
d_gene: -
j_gene: TRBJ1-1
CDR3aa: CSARGPQSTEAFF
CDR3nt: TGCAGTGCTCGTGGCCCACAGAGCACTGAAGCTTTCTTT

v_gene: TRBV15
abundance: many
d_gene: TRBD2
j_gene: TRBJ2-1
CDR3aa: CATSRDGGSSYNEQFF
CDR3nt: TGTGCCACCAGCAGAGATGGCGGGAGCTCCTACAATGAGCAGTTCTTC

v_gene: TRBV5-1
abundance: -
d_gene: -
j_gene: TRBJ1-6
CDR3aa: CASSLSGGSNSPLNF
CDR3nt: TGCGCCAGCAGCTTGTCCGGGGGAAGTAATTCACCCCTCAACTTT

v_gene: TRBV6-5
abundance: many
d_gene: -
j_gene: TRBJ1-4
CDR3aa: CASSYSMGTNEKLFF
CDR3nt: TGTGCCAGCAGTTACTCGATGGGGACTAATGAAAAACTGTTTTTT

v_gene: TRBV12-3/TRBV12-4
abundance: many
d_gene: -
j_gene: TRBJ1-5
CDR3aa: CASSSRSEGNQPQHF
CDR3nt: TGTGCCAGCAGTTCGCGGTCGGAGGGAAATCAGCCCCAGCATTTT

v_gene: TRBV5-1
abundance: many
d_gene: -
j_gene: TRBJ2-5
CDR3aa: CASSLAGSVQETQYF
CDR3nt: TGCGCCAGCAGCTTGGCCGGGTCAGTACAAGAGACCCAGTACTTC

v_gene: TRBV5-1
abundance: many
d_gene: -
j_gene: TRBJ2-1
CDR3aa: CASSLVLPRNEQFF
CDR3nt: TGCGCCAGCAGCTTGGTTCTGCCAAGGAATGAGCAGTTCTTC

v_gene: TRBV5-6
abundance: many
d_gene: -
j_gene: TRBJ1-3
CDR3aa: CASSPRAITHSGNTIYF
CDR3nt: TGTGCCAGCAGCCCCCGGGCGATAACTCACTCTGGAAACACCATATATTTT

v_gene: TRBV5-1
abundance: few
d_gene: -
j_gene: TRBJ1-1
CDR3aa: CASSLEGVGEAFF
CDR3nt: TGCGCCAGCAGCTTGGAGGGGGTGGGTGAAGCTTTCTTT

v_gene: TRBV7-2
abundance: many
d_gene: TRBD1
j_gene: TRBJ2-1
CDR3aa: CASSNTPGQTYNEQFF
CDR3nt: TGTGCCAGCAGCAATACCCCGGGACAGACCTACAATGAGCAGTTCTTC

v_gene: TRBV20-1
abundance: many
d_gene: -
j_gene: TRBJ1-2
CDR3aa: CSARPQSYYGYTF
CDR3nt: TGCAGTGCTAGACCCCAGAGTTACTATGGCTACACCTTC

v_gene: TRBV20-1
abundance: many
d_gene: TRBD2
j_gene: TRBJ2-1
CDR3aa: CSAFSAGVYNEQFF
CDR3nt: TGCAGTGCTTTCTCCGCGGGGGTTTACAATGAGCAGTTCTTC

v_gene: TRBV20-1
abundance: many
d_gene: TRBD2
j_gene: TRBJ2-7
CDR3aa: CSARGLAEQYF
CDR3nt: TGCAGTGCTAGGGGACTAGCCGAGCAGTACTTC

v_gene: TRBV20-1
abundance: many
d_gene: -
j_gene: TRBJ2-1
CDR3aa: CSAAESYNEQFF
CDR3nt: TGCAGTGCTGCGGAATCCTACAATGAGCAGTTCTTC

v_gene: TRBV20-1
abundance: many
d_gene: TRBD1
j_gene: TRBJ2-1
CDR3aa: CSAADRDYNEQFF
CDR3nt: TGCAGTGCTGCTGACAGGGACTACAATGAGCAGTTCTTC

v_gene: TRBV5-1
abundance: many
d_gene: -
j_gene: TRBJ2-7
CDR3aa: CASSLDGPYEQYF
CDR3nt: TGCGCCAGCAGCTTAGACGGTCCCTACGAGCAGTACTTC

v_gene: TRBV5-6
abundance: many
d_gene: TRBD1
j_gene: TRBJ1-2
CDR3aa: CASSLVGTGDYGYTF
CDR3nt: TGTGCCAGCAGCTTGGTCGGGACAGGGGACTATGGCTACACCTTC

v_gene: TRBV5-1
abundance: many
d_gene: -
j_gene: TRBJ2-3
CDR3aa: CASSYFATRGTDTQYF
CDR3nt: TGCGCCAGCAGCTATTTTGCCACGAGAGGCACAGATACGCAGTATTTT

v_gene: TRBV12-3/TRBV12-4
abundance: many
d_gene: TRBD1
j_gene: TRBJ2-7
CDR3aa: CASSLGQAPHEQYF
CDR3nt: TGTGCCAGCAGTCTGGGACAGGCCCCCCACGAGCAGTACTTC

v_gene: TRBV6-5
abundance: many
d_gene: TRBD1
j_gene: TRBJ1-1
CDR3aa: CASKRQGIGNTEAFF
CDR3nt: TGTGCCAGCAAAAGACAGGGGATAGGGAACACTGAAGCTTTCTTT

v_gene: TRBV11-2
abundance: many
d_gene: TRBD1
j_gene: TRBJ1-1
CDR3aa: CASSLPSRGQDTEAFF
CDR3nt: TGTGCCAGCAGCTTACCCTCCCGGGGACAGGACACTGAAGCTTTCTTT

v_gene: TRBV5-1
abundance: few
d_gene: -
j_gene: TRBJ2-7
CDR3aa: CASSLFGLDSSYEQYF
CDR3nt: TGCGCCAGCAGCTTGTTTGGTTTGGATAGCTCCTACGAGCAGTACTTC

v_gene: TRBV12-3/TRBV12-4
abundance: many
d_gene: -
j_gene: TRBJ2-1
CDR3aa: CASSSGTRSYNEQFF
CDR3nt: TGTGCCAGCAGTTCCGGGACTCGCTCCTACAATGAGCAGTTCTTC

v_gene: TRBV5-1
abundance: many
d_gene: TRBD1
j_gene: TRBJ2-7
CDR3aa: CASSLVGTGGDEQYF
CDR3nt: TGCGCCAGCAGCTTGGTGGGGACAGGGGGAGACGAGCAGTACTTC

v_gene: TRBV7-9
abundance: many
d_gene: -
j_gene: TRBJ2-7
CDR3aa: CASSLIGYEQYF
CDR3nt: TGTGCCAGCAGCTTAATTGGCTACGAGCAGTACTTC

v_gene: TRBV7-2
abundance: many
d_gene: TRBD2
j_gene: TRBJ2-7
CDR3aa: CASSLPGLALYEQYF
CDR3nt: TGTGCCAGCAGCTTGCCGGGACTAGCGTTATACGAGCAGTACTTC

v_gene: TRBV27
abundance: many
d_gene: -
j_gene: TRBJ1-5
CDR3aa: CASSSGNQPQHF
CDR3nt: TGTGCCAGCAGTTCGGGGAATCAGCCCCAGCATTTT

v_gene: TRBV27
abundance: many
d_gene: TRBD1
j_gene: TRBJ1-1
CDR3aa: CASSLWGGQKAFF
CDR3nt: TGTGCCAGCAGTTTATGGGGGGGACAGAAAGCTTTCTTT

v_gene: TRBV10-3
abundance: many
d_gene: TRBD1
j_gene: TRBJ1-5
CDR3aa: CAISDGDRGGNQPQHF
CDR3nt: TGTGCCATCAGTGACGGGGACAGGGGTGGGAATCAGCCCCAGCATTTT

v_gene: TRBV27
abundance: many
d_gene: TRBD1
j_gene: TRBJ2-1
CDR3aa: CASRDRGRFEQFF
CDR3nt: TGTGCCAGCCGGGACAGGGGGCGGTTTGAGCAGTTCTTC

v_gene: TRBV6-5
abundance: many
d_gene: -
j_gene: TRBJ1-2
CDR3aa: CASMKQGYSNYGYTF
CDR3nt: TGTGCCAGCATGAAACAGGGATATAGTAACTATGGCTACACCTTC

v_gene: TRBV5-1
abundance: -
d_gene: -
j_gene: TRBJ2-7
CDR3aa: CASSLAGTATYEQYF
CDR3nt: TGCGCCAGCAGCTTGGCCGGGACTGCCACCTACGAGCAGTACTTC

v_gene: TRBV5-5
abundance: many
d_gene: -
j_gene: TRBJ2-3
CDR3aa: CASSLVPASDTQYF
CDR3nt: TGTGCCAGCAGCTTGGTGCCTGCTTCAGATACGCAGTATTTT

v_gene: TRBV5-1
abundance: many
d_gene: -
j_gene: TRBJ2-5
CDR3aa: CASSLTVKETQYF
CDR3nt: TGCGCCAGCAGCTTGACAGTAAAAGAGACCCAGTACTTC

v_gene: TRBV12-3/TRBV12-4
abundance: many
d_gene: TRBD1
j_gene: TRBJ2-7
CDR3aa: CASSSTGAYEQYF
CDR3nt: TGTGCCAGCAGTTCCACAGGGGCCTACGAGCAGTACTTC

v_gene: TRBV5-1
abundance: many
d_gene: TRBD1
j_gene: TRBJ1-6
CDR3aa: CASSLGTGNGNSPLHF
CDR3nt: TGCGCCAGCAGCCTCGGGACAGGGAACGGCAATTCACCCCTCCACTTT

v_gene: TRBV7-2
abundance: many
d_gene: -
j_gene: TRBJ2-5
CDR3aa: CASSFSDYRTETQYF
CDR3nt: TGTGCCAGCAGCTTTTCGGACTATAGGACGGAGACCCAGTACTTC

v_gene: TRBV6-5
abundance: -
d_gene: TRBD2
j_gene: TRBJ2-6
CDR3aa: CASSYPPGREGGGVSGANVLTF
CDR3nt: TGTGCCAGCAGTTACCCCCCGGGACGGGAGGGCGGGGGCGTCTCTGGGGCCAACGTCCTGACTTTC

v_gene: TRBV20-1
abundance: few
d_gene: -
j_gene: TRBJ1-5
CDR3aa: CSARVQSNQPQNF
CDR3nt: TGCAGTGCCCGGGTGCAGTCCAATCAGCCCCAGAATTTT

v_gene: TRBV11-2
abundance: -
d_gene: TRBD2
j_gene: TRBJ2-1
CDR3aa: CASSFISGVNEQFF
CDR3nt: TGTGCCAGCAGCTTCATCAGCGGGGTTAATGAGCAGTTCTTC

v_gene: TRBV5-1
abundance: many
d_gene: -
j_gene: TRBJ2-7
CDR3aa: CASSLAPGVMYEQYF
CDR3nt: TGCGCCAGCAGCTTGGCTCCAGGGGTTATGTACGAGCAGTACTTC

v_gene: TRBV7-6
abundance: -
d_gene: TRBD2
j_gene: TRBJ2-1
CDR3aa: CASRDPLAGARGEQFF
CDR3nt: TGTGCCAGCCGCGACCCACTAGCGGGGGCCCGAGGTGAGCAGTTCTTC

v_gene: TRBV10-2
abundance: many
d_gene: -
j_gene: TRBJ2-5
CDR3aa: CASSVRQQETQYF
CDR3nt: TGCGCCAGCAGTGTCAGGCAGCAAGAGACCCAGTACTTC

v_gene: TRBV12-3/TRBV12-4
abundance: many
d_gene: TRBD2
j_gene: TRBJ2-5
CDR3aa: CASSLQAGGETQYF
CDR3nt: TGTGCCAGCAGTTTGCAAGCCGGGGGGGAGACCCAGTACTTC

v_gene: TRBV7-6
abundance: -
d_gene: -
j_gene: TRBJ1-5
CDR3aa: CASSGGDLQPQNF
CDR3nt: TGTGCCAGCAGCGGGGGGGACCTTCAGCCCCAGAATTTT

v_gene: TRBV20-1
abundance: many
d_gene: -
j_gene: TRBJ1-2
CDR3aa: CSAKGWDGYTF
CDR3nt: TGCAGTGCTAAAGGATGGGATGGCTACACCTTC

v_gene: TRBV20-1
abundance: many
d_gene: -
j_gene: TRBJ2-5
CDR3aa: CSARDGGRKETQYF
CDR3nt: TGCAGTGCTAGAGATGGGGGTAGAAAAGAGACCCAGTACTTC

v_gene: TRBV20-1
abundance: many
d_gene: TRBD1
j_gene: TRBJ2-1
CDR3aa: CSAYRDSGNEQFF
CDR3nt: TGCAGTGCTTATAGGGACAGCGGCAATGAGCAGTTCTTC

v_gene: TRBV10-3
abundance: many
d_gene: -
j_gene: TRBJ1-1
CDR3aa: CAITETGFAEAFF
CDR3nt: TGTGCCATCACAGAGACGGGGTTTGCTGAAGCTTTCTTT

v_gene: TRBV5-8
abundance: few
d_gene: -
j_gene: TRBJ2-4
CDR3aa: CASSLRFGISKNIQYF
CDR3nt: TGTGCCAGCAGCTTGAGGTTCGGCATATCCAAAAACATTCAGTACTTC

v_gene: TRBV29-1
abundance: few
d_gene: -
j_gene: TRBJ1-1
CDR3aa: CSVIRDPGRINTEAFF
CDR3nt: TGCAGCGTCATACGAGATCCGGGACGGATAAACACTGAAGCTTTCTTT